A single sample is the source of the 6 T cell receptor beta chains below, sequenced in a study of T cell responses to AZD1222 COVID-19 vaccine. Only in-frame clones appear in the TCRdb table, and some are missing; sequencing was by immunoSEQ multiplex PCR. Of 150,000 or so clones in the sample, about 92% were seen once. This material consisted of peripheral blood, taken on day 0 of AZD1222 vaccination. These TCRs come from an adult in good health.

The rearrangement uses TRBV6-2 or TRBV6-3 and TRBJ2-4; TRBD2 aligns across 12 bases. This CDR3 has 16 amino acids. After removal of 0 bases from V and 9 bases from J, the junction contained 6 bases not matched to a gene. Looked up from germline, CDR1 is MNHEY and CDR2 is SVGEGT. In DNA, the CDR3 is TGTGCCAGCAGTTACTCTGCTAGCGGGGGGGCGAGCATTCAGTACTTC. This sequence encodes CASSYSASGGASIQYF.

The rearrangement uses TRBV4-2 and TRBJ1-5, with TRBD1 as a possible D gene (5 bases). CDR1 and CDR2 from the germline V gene are LGHNA and YNFKEQ. The CDR3 sequence is 17 residues long. The germline V and J ends were trimmed by 0 bases and 0 bases, with 12 bases remaining between them. CDR3 in DNA: TGTGCCAGCAGCCAAGAGGGTGGAGGGGATAGCAATCAGCCCCAGCATTTT. Protein: CASSQEGGGDSNQPQHF.

In its sample, this clone was seen a few times. Within the sample, other DNA sequences also encode this same CDR3. The chain links TRBV7-9 to TRBJ2-2; D gene uncertain. This CDR3 is built from 14 residues. CDR1 and CDR2 from the germline V gene are SEHNR and FQNEAQ (reference sequence). V was cut by 1 base and J by 2 bases, with 5 bases left in between. The DNA of the CDR3 is TGTGCCAGCAGCTTAGGGGCCAACACCGGGGAGCTGTTTTTT. Translated: CASSLGANTGELFF.

This chain joins TRBV18 and TRBJ2-2; D might be TRBD1 (6 bases). Germline CDR1 is KGHSH and CDR2 is LQKENI. V was trimmed by 8 bases and J by 5 bases, leaving 24 bases between them. The CDR3 totals 17 residues. This CDR3 is CASPSTTGLAETGELFF. CDR3 nucleotides: TGTGCCAGCCCCTCAACCACAGGGCTCGCAGAGACCGGGGAGCTGTTTTTT.

This clone was observed once. The chain joins TRBV29-1 to TRBJ2-5, with D possibly TRBD1 on 5 matching bases. The CDR3 extends over 14 amino acids. V shed 5 bases and J shed 3 bases, with 16 bases lying between them. CDR1 and CDR2 (germline): SQVTM, ANQGSEA. This CDR3 is CSVRIGDWEETQYF. The CDR3 DNA is TGCAGCGTTCGAATAGGGGATTGGGAAGAGACCCAGTACTTC.

The rearrangement links TRBV4-2 to TRBJ2-7; a weak D match, TRBD2 (5 bases). Germline V lookup: CDR1 LGHNA, CDR2 YNFKEQ. V was shortened by 1 base and J by 7 bases, with 8 bases between the two germline ends. The CDR3 runs to 12 residues. The chain's CDR3 is CASSQGSGEQYF. The CDR3, as DNA: TGTGCCAGCAGCCAAGGGTCGGGGGAGCAGTACTTC.